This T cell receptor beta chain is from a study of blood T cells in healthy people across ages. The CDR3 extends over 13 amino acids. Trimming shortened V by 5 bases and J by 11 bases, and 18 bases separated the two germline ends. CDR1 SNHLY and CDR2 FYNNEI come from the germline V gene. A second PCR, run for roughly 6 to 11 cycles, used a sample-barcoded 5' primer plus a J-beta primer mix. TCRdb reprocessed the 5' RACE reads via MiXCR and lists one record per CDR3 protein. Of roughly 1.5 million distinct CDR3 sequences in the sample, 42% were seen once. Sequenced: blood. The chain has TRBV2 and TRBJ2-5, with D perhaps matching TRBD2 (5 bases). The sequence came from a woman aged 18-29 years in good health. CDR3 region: CASSLESGNEQYF. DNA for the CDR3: TGTGCCAGCAGTCTAGAAAGCGGCAATGAGCAGTACTTC.